The subject of this entry is one T cell receptor beta chain. This clonotype has only a few counts. The antigen it recognizes is unknown. It has no much larger one-base neighbor in the sample; base qualities were not kept. The time point tag for this specimen amounts to: patch test 2, 6 weeks after DPC sensitization. The treatment or condition label of this sample denotes: therapeutic diphenylcyclopropenone sensitization with weekly scalp DPC. Blood at each patch-test visit was drawn before the patch test was applied. To be eligible, patients had to be aged 18 to 70, diagnosed with alopecia and judged suitable for DPC therapy, while pregnant patients were excluded. Unfractionated whole blood was collected in Tempus Blood RNA tubes, and total RNA was extracted from that blood. This sample was included in a study of human T cells and chemical hapten exposure (dated by TCRdb to the early 2020s). A note on the overall study: For sensitization, 2% DPC in acetone was applied to a roughly 2 cm by roughly 2 cm area of upper inner arm skin. Throughout the study period of roughly 24 weeks, patients also received therapeutic DPC doses to the scalp every week. Patch testing on the upper back used Finn chambers containing 0.01% DPC, with scoring done after 6 days according to International Contact Dermatitis Research Group standards. The mostly female patient cohort included alopecia areata with under or over 50% scalp involvement, alopecia totalis and alopecia universalis. Libraries were pooled for sequencing, and per-sample TCR yields varied mainly because of small differences in library volumes within the pool. The study tracked peripheral blood TCR repertoire changes in vivo during primary and secondary sensitization to the hapten diphenylcyclopropenone (DPC) in alopecia patients. Blood samples were taken from patients before sensitization (week 0) and at 2, 6 and about 24 weeks after DPC sensitization. Under 30 alopecia patients gave blood for TCR sequencing at one to four time points (pre-sensitization, 2, 6 and 24 weeks). What the authors observed across the whole study: Patch test score correlated positively with the number of PT1 expanded TCRs, reaching significance at thresholds 8, 16 and 32 but not at 4. Repeated subsampling changed both the strength of the expansion versus patch-test correlation and the threshold at which the correlation became significant. Because all patients had alopecia, a presumed autoimmune disease, the immune response of the patients might differ from that of healthy individuals. Expanded TCRs formed significantly more large CDR3 similarity clusters than pre-sensitization or healthy control sets, consistent with antigen-driven responses. DPC sensitization did not change the number of TCRs with a frequency above 1 in 1000, and there was no evidence of changes in global repertoire structure.

The library was made by RACE. Instrument on record: NextSeq 500. During library preparation, unique molecular identifiers were attached to individual cDNA molecules so that TCRs could be counted quantitatively and reproducibly. Each blood RNA sample was used to sequence both TCR alpha and TCR beta chains. Concerning the study's data processing: Samples had a median of approximately 93,000 TCRs, with a range from roughly 20,000 to 700,000. The Decombinator software suite was used to annotate V, J and CDR3 in the TCR reads. For PS versus PT1 abundance plots, all samples were subsampled to the same number of TCRs (28,000). Expanded TCRs were defined as absent before sensitization and observed at least eight times at the 2-week time point. In TCRdb, the public reads were trimmed at Q25 with fastp and aligned with MiXCR, with productive beta chains retained. Every entry covers one CDR3 protein and lists the most common genes and DNA from its rows. Here the V and J calls rest on TCRdb's processing, not on the authors' analysis. The sample table lists about 84,000 distinct CDR3 sequences, 10% of them with a count of one. Of the sample, roughly 5% is held by the ten largest clones.

Spanning cysteine to phenylalanine, the CDR3 consists of 14 amino acids. Only the CDR3 DNA stays, 42 bases, in frame from base 1. V was cut back by 1 base and J by 2 bases, leaving a gap of 9 bases between them. Taken from the germline V gene, the CDR1 and CDR2 loops are SGHVS and FQNEAQ. Sequenced here: whole blood, sampled in connection with sensitization to the hapten diphenylcyclopropenone (DPC). The V gene is TRBV7-8 and the J gene is TRBJ2-7; the D gene cannot be resolved reliably. The TCR comes from a woman between 45 and 65 years old with alopecia areata. Some clones in this sample may be carry-over from other donors' samples. The DNA sequence follows: TGTGCCAGCAGCTTAGAGGGCGGACCCTACGAGCAGTACTTC. Translation gives CASSLEGGPYEQYF.